This passage covers 24 T cell receptor beta chains from one sample sequenced in a study of technical replicates of blood from a few donors (dated by TCRdb to 2015 to 2018). The method behind the library was the immunoSEQ multiplex PCR assay. The clones in this table, taken by TCRdb from immuneACCESS, are in-frame only. Not every clone is retained; where verified, under half of the shortfall comes from an unresolved V gene, and the cause of the rest is unknown. Recorded for this sample are about 62,000 clones; under 90% of them occurred a single time. Approximately 5% of the sample rests with the top ten. The specimen was PBMCs. The source of these receptors is a human donor in good health. Some clones in this sample may be carry-over from other donors' samples.

This sequence joins TRBV9 and TRBJ2-2, with 9 bases identical to TRBD1. From germline, CDR1 is SGDLS and CDR2 YYNGEE. J gave up 4 bases and V 4 bases, and 5 bases lay outside the gene matches. The CDR3 covers 15 residues. CDR3 nucleotides: TGTGCCAGCAGCCTTCAGGGACAGGGCACCGGGGAGCTGTTTTTT. It yields the protein CASSLQGQGTGELFF.

Note on this clone: Other DNA sequences within the sample encode an identical CDR3. The chain uses TRBV6-5 and TRBJ1-1; no clear D. The CDR3 runs to 11 residues. CDR1 and CDR2 from the germline V gene are MNHEY and SVGAGI. Deletions cut 9 bases from V and 11 bases from J, with 16 bases between. The CDR3 spells CASSSGREAFF. The CDR3 DNA reads as TGTGCCAGTAGCTCTGGACGGGAGGCTTTCTTT.

The chain combines TRBV28 with TRBJ2-7; perhaps TRBD1 as D (6 bases). This CDR3 comprises 16 residues. V was trimmed by 3 bases and J by 5 bases, leaving 20 bases between them. The germline gives CDR1 MDHEN, CDR2 SYDVKM. This CDR3 reads CASSLGAGSVKHEQYF. CDR3 bases: TGTGCCAGCAGTTTGGGGGCAGGGAGTGTTAAGCACGAGCAGTACTTC.

The chain carries TRBV5-5 and TRBJ1-5; the D gene is possibly TRBD1 (6 bases). This CDR3 contains 15 residues. Trimming took 4 bases from V and 3 from J, leaving 14 bases between them. Germline CDR1 and CDR2: SGHKS and YYEKEE (reference sequence). The CDR3 here is CASSPGQGLNQPQHF. In DNA, the CDR3 is TGTGCCAGCAGCCCTGGGCAGGGGCTCAATCAGCCCCAGCATTTT.

This chain connects TRBV27 to TRBJ1-2; 10 positions match TRBD1. J was trimmed by 4 bases and V by 10 bases; bases with no gene match: 9. Germline-derived CDR1 and CDR2 are MNHEY and SMNVEV (reference sequence). The CDR3 totals 14 residues. In nucleotides, the CDR3 is TGTGCCACCTCCTTAGGGACAGGGGCCTATGGCTACACCTTC. Its translation: CATSLGTGAYGYTF.

This chain connects TRBV5-6 to TRBJ2-7, with D perhaps TRBD1 (5 bases). The V and J ends lost 1 base and 6 bases respectively, with 5 bases between them. Germline assignment: CDR1 SGHDT and CDR2 YYEEEE. The CDR3 totals 11 residues. CDR3 sequence: CASSLQGEQYF. The CDR3, as DNA: TGTGCCAGCAGCTTGCAGGGCGAGCAGTACTTC. Full variable domain (remainder filled in from reference TRBV5-6 and TRBJ2-7): DAGVTQSPTHLIKTRGQQVTLRCSPKSGHDTVSWYQQALGQGPQFIFQYYEEEERQRGNFPDRFSGHQFPNYSSELNVNALLLGDSALYLCASSLQGEQYFGPGTRLTVT.

V is TRBV9 and J is TRBJ2-5; D not resolved. V dropped 4 bases and J dropped 5 bases, with 18 bases sitting between them. Germline values: CDR1 SGDLS, CDR2 YYNGEE. The CDR3 spans 15 residues. CDR3 DNA sequence: TGTGCCAGCAGCACACCCGAGGAGTATTCGGAGACCCAGTACTTC. This encodes CASSTPEEYSETQYF.

The chain uses TRBV7-2 and TRBJ2-1; tentative D call: TRBD2 (7 bases). Trimming left V 2 bases short and J 3 bases short, with 20 bases between. The CDR3 spans 18 residues. In germline, CDR1 is SGHTA, CDR2 FQGNSA. The CDR3 sequence: CASSLIGSGRGLYNEQFF. CDR3 sequence (DNA): TGTGCCAGCAGCTTAATTGGATCGGGGCGGGGGCTCTACAATGAGCAGTTCTTC.

In this sample, this clone turned up many times. Written as DNA, the CDR3 is TGTGCCAGCAGGCCGGGACAGGGGGTTTCACCCCTCCACTTT. Residues: CASRPGQGVSPLHF. This sequence joins TRBV6-5 and TRBJ1-6, with 11 bases lining up with TRBD1. V gave up 6 bases and J gave up 9 bases; unmatched junction bases: 4. The CDR3 covers 14 residues. Per the germline V gene, CDR1 is MNHEY and CDR2 is SVGAGI.

The chain couples TRBV5-3 to TRBJ1-4; a possible D gene is TRBD1 (5 bases). TRBV5-3 counts as an open reading frame of uncertain function. V was trimmed by 4 bases and J by 8 bases, leaving 15 bases between them. This CDR3 is 14 amino acids long. CDR3 amino acids: CARSTDRGREKLFF. For the CDR3, the DNA is TGTGCCAGAAGCACGGATAGGGGTAGGGAAAAACTGTTTTTT.

This chain uses TRBV11-1 with TRBJ2-7; TRBD2 aligns across 11 bases. Germline lookup yields CDR1 SGHAT and CDR2 FQDESV (reference sequence). Trimming at V came to 5 bases and at J to 2 bases, leaving 2 bases not matched to a gene. The CDR3 has 14 residues. This chain's CDR3 is CASSKTSGAYEQYF. CDR3 DNA: TGTGCCAGCAGCAAGACTAGCGGGGCCTACGAGCAGTACTTC.

The J gene is TRBJ1-4, the V gene TRBV7-2; D is uncertain. V gave up 5 bases and J gave up 0 bases, with 16 bases separating them. CDR1 and CDR2 (germline): SGHTA, FQGNSA. This CDR3 has 17 amino acids. CDR3 protein: CASSQWEDGATNEKLFF. For the CDR3, the DNA is TGTGCCAGCAGCCAATGGGAGGACGGCGCAACTAATGAAAAACTGTTTTTT.

This clone was detected once. The rearrangement links TRBV5-1 to TRBJ2-1, with TRBD2 as a possible D gene (6 bases). CDR1 SGHRS and CDR2 YFSETQ come from the germline V gene. The CDR3 runs to 14 residues. Trimming removed 7 bases at V and 2 bases at J, with 13 bases between. The CDR3 coding sequence is TGCGCCAGCTGCCTAGCGAGCCCCTACAATGAGCAGTTCTTC. This sequence encodes CASCLASPYNEQFF.

The rearrangement links TRBV9 to TRBJ2-1, with D maybe TRBD2 (6 bases). The germline V gene has CDR1 SGDLS and CDR2 YYNGEE. V was shortened by 0 bases and J by 9 bases, with 19 bases between the two germline ends. CDR3 length: 16 amino acids. CDR3 loop: CASSVGTSFAVGEQFF. Here the CDR3 DNA reads TGTGCCAGCAGCGTAGGAACTAGCTTTGCTGTAGGTGAGCAGTTCTTC. Full variable domain (missing parts from reference TRBV9 and TRBJ2-1): DSGVTQTPKHLITATGQRVTLRCSPRSGDLSVYWYQQSLDQGLQFLIQYYNGEERAKGNILERFSAQQFPDLHSELNLSSLELGDSALYFCASSVGTSFAVGEQFFGPGTRLTVL.

The rearrangement links TRBV6-6 to TRBJ1-1; 8 bases agree with TRBD1. Unmatched junction bases numbered 0, after V lost 6 bases and J lost 3 bases. CDR3 length: 12 amino acids. The germline CDR1 and CDR2 sequences are MNHNY and SVGAGI (reference sequence). DNA for the CDR3: TGTGCCAGCAGACAGGGGGACACTGAAGCTTTCTTT. It yields the protein CASRQGDTEAFF.

The CDR3, as DNA: TGTGCCTGGAGTGTCCCACAGGGAGTAGTGGAGCAGTACTTC. Residues: CAWSVPQGVVEQYF. The rearrangement joins TRBV30 to TRBJ2-7; D is perhaps TRBD1 (6 bases). Trimming removed 0 bases at V and 7 bases at J, with 16 bases between. Germline CDR1 reads GTSNPN; CDR2 reads SVGIG (reference sequence). CDR3 length: 14 residues.

V and J are TRBV4-1 and TRBJ1-4; 8 positions agree with TRBD1. The CDR3 is 17 residues long. V gave up 1 base and J gave up 0 bases; unmatched junction bases: 4. Germline-derived CDR1 and CDR2 are MGHRA and YSYEKL. The CDR3 protein is CASSQAPGGATNEKLFF. CDR3 DNA sequence: TGCGCCAGCAGCCAAGCACCAGGGGGCGCAACTAATGAAAAACTGTTTTTT.

This chain uses TRBV5-1 with TRBJ1-1; D gene unclear. The CDR3 length is 15 residues. The ends were cut back, 1 base at V and 1 base at J, with 11 bases in the middle. Germline lookup yields CDR1 SGHRS and CDR2 YFSETQ. CDR3 in DNA: TGCGCCAGCAGCTTGCCCCTGCGCCAGAACACTGAAGCTTTCTTT. It is translated as CASSLPLRQNTEAFF.

The V gene is TRBV5-1, the J gene TRBJ1-1, with D hard to call. V shed 4 bases and J shed 2 bases, with 15 bases lying between them. The CDR3 is made up of 15 amino acids. Germline V gene lookup returns CDR1 SGHRS and CDR2 YFSETQ. DNA of the CDR3: TGCGCCAGCAGCCCGATGACATCTACTAACACTGAAGCTTTCTTT. Amino acids: CASSPMTSTNTEAFF.

This clone was recorded a few times. The chain is built from TRBV19 and TRBJ2-7; TRBD1 might be the D (5 bases). Germline V gives CDR1 LNHDA, CDR2 SQIVND (reference sequence). Trimming took 5 bases from V and 5 from J, leaving 10 bases between them. The CDR3 totals 12 residues. The CDR3 spells CASSSGWDEQYF. In DNA, the CDR3 is TGTGCCAGTAGTTCAGGGTGGGACGAGCAGTACTTC.

The J gene is TRBJ2-7, the V gene TRBV5-4; 7 bases align to TRBD1. J gave up 7 bases and V 1 base, and 2 bases lay outside the gene matches. CDR1 is SGHNT, CDR2 YYREEE, per germline (reference sequence). The CDR3 has 12 amino acids. CDR3 nucleotide sequence: TGTGCCAGCAGCTTGACAGGGGCGGAGCAGTACTTC. Translating gives CASSLTGAEQYF.

In nucleotides, the CDR3 is TGTGCCTGGAGTGTACTAGGGAATGAGCAGTTCTTC. Translated: CAWSVLGNEQFF. V usage is TRBV30 and J usage is TRBJ2-1; perhaps TRBD2 as D (5 bases). Germline V gives CDR1 GTSNPN, CDR2 SVGIG (reference sequence). The ends were cut back, 0 bases at V and 7 bases at J, with 7 bases in the middle. The CDR3 has 12 amino acids.

The genes are TRBV4-1 and TRBJ1-6; 10 bases are a match to TRBD1. The V segment lost 1 base and the J segment 10 bases; nucleotides outside the gene matches: 4. Germline CDR1 is MGHRA and CDR2 is YSYEKL. The CDR3 spans 15 residues. The CDR3 loop reads CASSQVTGGGSPLHF. The CDR3 coding sequence is TGCGCCAGCAGCCAAGTGACAGGGGGCGGCTCACCCCTCCACTTT.

V gene TRBV5-4 combines with J gene TRBJ2-4, with TRBD1 matching over 7 bases. V lost 4 bases, J lost 0 bases, and 4 bases stayed unmatched. This CDR3 region has 15 residues. Per germline, CDR1 SGHNT and CDR2 YYREEE (reference sequence). As DNA, the CDR3 is TGTGCCAGCAGCCCGGGGACAGTAGCCAAAAACATTCAGTACTTC. Translating it yields CASSPGTVAKNIQYF.